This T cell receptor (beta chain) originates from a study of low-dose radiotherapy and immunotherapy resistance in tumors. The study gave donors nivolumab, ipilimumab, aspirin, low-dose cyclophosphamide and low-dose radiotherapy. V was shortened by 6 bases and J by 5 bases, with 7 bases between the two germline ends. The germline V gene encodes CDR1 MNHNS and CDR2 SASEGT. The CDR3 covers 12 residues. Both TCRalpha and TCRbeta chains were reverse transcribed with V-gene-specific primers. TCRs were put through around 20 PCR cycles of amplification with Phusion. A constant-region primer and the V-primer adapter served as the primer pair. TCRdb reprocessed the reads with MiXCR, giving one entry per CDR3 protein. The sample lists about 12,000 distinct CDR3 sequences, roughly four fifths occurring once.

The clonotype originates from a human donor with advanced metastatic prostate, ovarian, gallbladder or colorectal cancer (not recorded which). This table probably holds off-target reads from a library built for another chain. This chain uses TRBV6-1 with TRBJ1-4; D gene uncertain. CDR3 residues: CASRGGNEKLFF. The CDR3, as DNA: TGTGCCAGCAGGGGAGGGAATGAAAAACTGTTTTTT.